The 9 T cell receptor beta chains listed next were all sequenced from one sample in a study of blood T cell repertoires in COVID-19. The method was immunoSEQ multiplex PCR; TCRdb's version includes in-frame clones alone and lacks a portion of them. The sample includes about 120,000 clones, roughly 79% of them seen just once. Sequenced material: peripheral blood. The receptors derive from a human donor in a cohort sampled during active COVID-19.

This clone was picked up one time. This sequence joins TRBV18 and TRBJ2-7; possible D gene TRBD2, 6 bases. CDR3 length: 14 amino acids. Germline loops: CDR1 KGHSH, CDR2 LQKENI. Deletions cut 3 bases from V and 6 bases from J, with 15 bases between. The CDR3 protein is CASSPPLLEGEQYF. For the CDR3, the DNA is TGTGCCAGCTCACCTCCGTTGTTGGAGGGCGAGCAGTACTTC.

The chain joins TRBV7-2 to TRBJ2-7, with a weak D call TRBD1 (6 bases). The CDR3 consists of 14 residues. Per the germline V gene, CDR1 is SGHTA and CDR2 is FQGNSA. V lost 1 base, J lost 2 bases, and 9 bases lay in between. Here the CDR3 reads CASSLGDKTYEQYF. The CDR3, as DNA: TGTGCCAGCAGCTTAGGGGACAAGACCTACGAGCAGTACTTC.

The genes are TRBV5-1 and TRBJ1-3, with a weak D call TRBD1 (6 bases). The CDR3 runs 14 residues. CDR1 and CDR2 (germline): SGHRS, YFSETQ. Trimming pared 5 bases from V and 4 bases from J, leaving 13 bases between. The CDR3 nucleotides read TGCGCCAGCAGATCGACGGGGGGCGGAAACACCATATATTTT. Amino acid sequence: CASRSTGGGNTIYF. Full variable domain (missing parts from reference TRBV5-1 and TRBJ1-3): KAGVTQTPRYLIKTRGQQVTLSCSPISGHRSVSWYQQTPGQGLQFLFEYFSETQRNKGNFPGRFSGRQFSNSRSEMNVSTLELGDSALYLCASRSTGGGNTIYFGEGSWLTVV.

This chain links TRBV13 with TRBJ2-3, with D possibly matching TRBD1 (6 bases). Germline V lookup: CDR1 PRHDT, CDR2 FYEKMQ (reference sequence). The length of the CDR3 is 13 residues. Trimming shortened V by 4 bases and J by 1 base, and 6 bases separated the two germline ends. The CDR3 protein is CASSYRGTDTQYF. CDR3 sequence (DNA): TGTGCCAGCAGCTACAGGGGCACAGATACGCAGTATTTT.

This clone has a handful of counts. The V and J genes are TRBV30 and TRBJ2-1, with 13 bases matching TRBD2. Germline V gives CDR1 GTSNPN, CDR2 SVGIG (reference sequence). The CDR3 runs 14 residues. J lost 8 bases, V lost 3 bases, and 4 bases had no gene match. In nucleotides, the CDR3 is TGTGCCTGGAGGGGACTAGCGGGAACGCATGAGCAGTTCTTC. This codes for CAWRGLAGTHEQFF.

The chain links TRBV6-6 to TRBJ2-3; TRBD2 might be the D (5 bases). CDR3 length: 15 residues. Germline-derived CDR1 and CDR2 are MNHNY and SVGAGI (reference sequence). The V end was cut by 7 bases, the J end by 5 bases, with 19 bases between. The CDR3 reads CASTEDFLSRDTQYF. CDR3 bases: TGTGCCAGCACCGAGGACTTTCTCTCTCGAGATACGCAGTATTTT.

This clone was recorded a few times. The V and J genes are TRBV5-5 and TRBJ1-4; 7 positions match TRBD1. Trimming cost V 2 bases and J 3 bases; bases outside gene matches: 1. CDR3 length: 14 residues. Germline V CDR1 and CDR2: SGHKS, YYEKEE (reference sequence). In DNA form, the CDR3 reads TGTGCCAGCAGCTTAGGGGGCCCTAATGAAAAACTGTTTTTT. Amino acid sequence: CASSLGGPNEKLFF.

V and J are TRBV4-1 and TRBJ2-1; 7 nucleotides align to TRBD1. Germline V gene data show CDR1 as MGHRA and CDR2 as YSYEKL. The CDR3 sequence is 17 residues long. Trimming removed 4 bases from V and 0 bases from J; junction bases left unmatched: 9. In DNA form, the CDR3 reads TGCGCCAGCAGCCGCAAAACGACAGGGAGCTCCTACAATGAGCAGTTCTTC. Its protein is CASSRKTTGSSYNEQFF.

The genes are TRBV27 and TRBJ1-2, with D perhaps matching TRBD1 (5 bases). V shed 5 bases and J shed 3 bases, with 13 bases lying between them. The V gene's germline CDR1 is MNHEY and CDR2 SMNVEV (reference sequence). This CDR3 region has 14 residues. The CDR3 loop reads CASSLREGHYGYTF. CDR3 coding DNA: TGTGCCAGCAGTCTCCGGGAGGGACACTATGGCTACACCTTC.